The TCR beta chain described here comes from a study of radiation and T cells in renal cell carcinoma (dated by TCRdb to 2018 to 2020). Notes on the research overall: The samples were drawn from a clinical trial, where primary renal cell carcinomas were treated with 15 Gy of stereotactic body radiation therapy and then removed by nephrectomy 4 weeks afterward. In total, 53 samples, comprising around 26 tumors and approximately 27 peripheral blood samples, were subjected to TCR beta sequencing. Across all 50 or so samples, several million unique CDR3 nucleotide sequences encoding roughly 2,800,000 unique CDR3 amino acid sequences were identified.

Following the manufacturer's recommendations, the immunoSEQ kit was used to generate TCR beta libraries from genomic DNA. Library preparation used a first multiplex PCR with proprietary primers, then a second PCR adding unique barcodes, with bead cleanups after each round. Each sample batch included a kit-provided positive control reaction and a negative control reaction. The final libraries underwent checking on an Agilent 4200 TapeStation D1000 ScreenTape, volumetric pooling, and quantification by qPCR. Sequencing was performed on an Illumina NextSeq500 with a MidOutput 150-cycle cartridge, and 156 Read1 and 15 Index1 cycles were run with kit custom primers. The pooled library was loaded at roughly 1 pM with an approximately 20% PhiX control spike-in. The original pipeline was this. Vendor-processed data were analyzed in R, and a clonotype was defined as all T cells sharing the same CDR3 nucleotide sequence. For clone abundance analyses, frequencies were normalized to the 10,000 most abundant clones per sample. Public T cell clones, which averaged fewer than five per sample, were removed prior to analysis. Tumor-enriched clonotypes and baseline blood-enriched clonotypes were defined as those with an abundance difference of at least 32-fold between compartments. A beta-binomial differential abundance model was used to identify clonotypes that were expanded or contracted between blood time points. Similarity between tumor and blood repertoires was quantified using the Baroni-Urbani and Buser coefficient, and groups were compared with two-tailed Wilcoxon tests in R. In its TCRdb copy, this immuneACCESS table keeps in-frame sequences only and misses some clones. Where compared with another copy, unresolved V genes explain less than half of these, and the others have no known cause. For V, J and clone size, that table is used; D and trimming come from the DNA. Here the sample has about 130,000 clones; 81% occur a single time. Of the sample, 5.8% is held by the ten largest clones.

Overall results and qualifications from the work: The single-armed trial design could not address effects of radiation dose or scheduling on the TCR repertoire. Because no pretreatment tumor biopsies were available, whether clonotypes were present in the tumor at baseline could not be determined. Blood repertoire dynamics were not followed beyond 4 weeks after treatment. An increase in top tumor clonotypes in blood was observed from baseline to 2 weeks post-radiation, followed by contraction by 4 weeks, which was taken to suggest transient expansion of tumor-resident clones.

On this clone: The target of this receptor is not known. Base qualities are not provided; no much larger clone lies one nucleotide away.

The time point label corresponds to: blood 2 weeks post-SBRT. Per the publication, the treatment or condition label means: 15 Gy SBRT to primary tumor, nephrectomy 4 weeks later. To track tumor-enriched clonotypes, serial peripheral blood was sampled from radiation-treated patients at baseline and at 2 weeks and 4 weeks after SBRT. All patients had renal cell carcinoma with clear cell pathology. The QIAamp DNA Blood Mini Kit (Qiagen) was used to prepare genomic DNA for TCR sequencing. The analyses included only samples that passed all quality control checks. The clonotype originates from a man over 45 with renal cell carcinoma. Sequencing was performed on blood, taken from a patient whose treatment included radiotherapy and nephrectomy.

The nucleotides are TGCGCCAGCAGCTTGGTGGTCCCGGGGGGGACTGAAGCTTTCTTT. Translated, it reads CASSLVVPGGTEAFF. The chain joins TRBV5-1 to TRBJ1-1; the best D guess is TRBD1, with 5 bases matching. Measured from the cysteine to the phenylalanine, the CDR3 is 15 residues long. Only the CDR3 part of the read is kept: 45 bases, read in frame from the first base. CDR1 and CDR2, looked up from the germline V gene, are SGHRS and YFSETQ. V is pared back by 0 bases and J by 5 bases, with 14 bases lying between the germline termini.